This T cell receptor (beta chain) appears in the sequencing data of a study of response to subunit inactivated influenza vaccine. CDR3 size: 13 residues. Trimming removed 5 bases from V and 4 bases from J, with 12 bases in between. The V gene's germline CDR1 is SGHAT and CDR2 FQDESV (reference sequence). TCRdb ran MiXCR on the RT-PCR reads and lists one entry per CDR3 protein. The sample yields 600,000 to 850,000 distinct CDR3 sequences, roughly 15% seen once. Points on this clonotype: Its antigen is currently unknown.

Study results and limitations: There was a suggestion from the authors that each seasonal influenza vaccination recruits few new T cells.

The J gene is TRBJ2-7, the V gene TRBV11-1; no firm D call. This clonotype was obtained from a man between 45 and 60 years old who received an inactivated influenza vaccine. The sample here was PBMCs from blood, taken less than 15 days before vaccination. Here the CDR3 reads CASSTSAVYEQYF. CDR3 DNA sequence: TGTGCCAGCAGCACCAGCGCTGTTTACGAGCAGTACTTC.